One TCR beta chain is described in this entry. The CDR3 spans 16 residues. Trimming shortened V by 0 bases and J by 0 bases, and 12 bases separated the two germline ends. Germline-derived CDR1 and CDR2 are SGHRS and YFSETQ. TCRdb passed the 5' RACE reads through MiXCR, listing each CDR3 protein once. The profile covers about 390,000 distinct CDR3 sequences, with roughly 15% appearing a single time and about 22% taken by the ten largest. The source of the sample is a study of T-cell memory formation after mild COVID-19. The rearrangement links TRBV5-1 to TRBJ2-5; D remains unclear. The material sequenced was PBMCs or a T cell subset sorted from them (not recorded which). This TCR came from a man aged 18 to 30 who had mild COVID-19 (a few samples of this study predate the infection). Cell type and time point are not known. The CDR3 is CASSLGVSPYQETQYF. The CDR3 DNA reads as TGCGCCAGCAGCTTGGGGGTTTCCCCGTACCAAGAGACCCAGTACTTC. The variable domain in full, completed from reference TRBV5-1 and TRBJ2-5, reads KAGVTQTPRYLIKTRGQQVTLSCSPISGHRSVSWYQQTPGQGLQFLFEYFSETQRNKGNFPGRFSGRQFSNSRSEMNVSTLELGDSALYLCASSLGVSPYQETQYFGPGTRLLVL.